The clone carrying this T cell receptor beta chain came up a few times. The antigen is unknown. The sample belongs to a study of cytomegalovirus exposure and HLA in healthy donors. Study details: Earlier, approximately 110 million unique TCR beta sequences were recovered from about 170 million T cells by an analysis.

V trimming: 5 bases; J trimming: 4 bases; junction bases outside the gene matches: 7. From germline, CDR1 is MNHEY and CDR2 SVGAGI. CDR3 length: 14 residues. Findings of the study overall: Immune exposure information comprised only CMV serostatus. Most TCR sequences showed up rarely, but some public TCRs showed up in many donors. The study listed roughly 160 cytomegalovirus-associated TCR beta chains.

Use of 60 Vbeta and 13 Jbeta primers characterized the PCR. Method: immunoSEQ multiplex PCR; TCRdb's copy keeps in-frame clones and lacks some. This table has fewer than 110,000 clones, about 74% appearing once. The V gene is TRBV6-5, the J gene TRBJ2-7; 8 nucleotides agree with TRBD1. This receptor was taken from a woman between 35 and 50 years old in good health and CMV-seropositive. Sequenced material: PBMCs. CDR3 region: CASSRTGNRYEQYF. In nucleotides, the CDR3 is TGTGCCAGCAGTCGGACAGGGAATAGGTACGAGCAGTACTTC.